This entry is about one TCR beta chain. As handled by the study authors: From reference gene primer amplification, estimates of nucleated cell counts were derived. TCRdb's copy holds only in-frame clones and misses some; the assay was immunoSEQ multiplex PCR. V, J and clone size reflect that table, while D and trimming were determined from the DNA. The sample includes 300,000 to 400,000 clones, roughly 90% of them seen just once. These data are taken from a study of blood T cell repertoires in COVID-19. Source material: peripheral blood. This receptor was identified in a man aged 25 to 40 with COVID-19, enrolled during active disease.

The chain's CDR3 is CANSQGAGTEAFF. The DNA for the CDR3 is TGTGCCAATTCACAGGGGGCGGGCACTGAAGCTTTCTTT. This sequence joins TRBV6-5 and TRBJ1-1; 9 bases are shared with TRBD1. The CDR3 contains 13 residues. Trimming took 10 bases from V and 4 from J; bases not matched to a gene: 7. Germline CDR1 is MNHEY and CDR2 is SVGAGI.